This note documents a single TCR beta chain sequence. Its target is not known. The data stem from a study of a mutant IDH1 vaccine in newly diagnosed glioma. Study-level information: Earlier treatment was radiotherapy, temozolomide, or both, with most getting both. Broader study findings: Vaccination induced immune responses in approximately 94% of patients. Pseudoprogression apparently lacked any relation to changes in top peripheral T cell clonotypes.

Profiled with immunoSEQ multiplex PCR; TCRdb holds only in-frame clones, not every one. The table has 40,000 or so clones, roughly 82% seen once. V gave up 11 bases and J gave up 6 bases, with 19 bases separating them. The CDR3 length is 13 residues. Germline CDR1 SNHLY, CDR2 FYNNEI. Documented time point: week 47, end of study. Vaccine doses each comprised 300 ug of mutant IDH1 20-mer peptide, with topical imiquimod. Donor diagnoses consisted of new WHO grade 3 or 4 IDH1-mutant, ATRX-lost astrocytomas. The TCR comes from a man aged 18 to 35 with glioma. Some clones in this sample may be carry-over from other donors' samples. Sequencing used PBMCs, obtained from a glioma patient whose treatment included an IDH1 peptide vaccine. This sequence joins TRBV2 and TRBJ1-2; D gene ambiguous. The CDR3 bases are TGTGCCCGACTGACGGTGGGCCCTCATGGCTACACCTTC. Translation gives CARLTVGPHGYTF.